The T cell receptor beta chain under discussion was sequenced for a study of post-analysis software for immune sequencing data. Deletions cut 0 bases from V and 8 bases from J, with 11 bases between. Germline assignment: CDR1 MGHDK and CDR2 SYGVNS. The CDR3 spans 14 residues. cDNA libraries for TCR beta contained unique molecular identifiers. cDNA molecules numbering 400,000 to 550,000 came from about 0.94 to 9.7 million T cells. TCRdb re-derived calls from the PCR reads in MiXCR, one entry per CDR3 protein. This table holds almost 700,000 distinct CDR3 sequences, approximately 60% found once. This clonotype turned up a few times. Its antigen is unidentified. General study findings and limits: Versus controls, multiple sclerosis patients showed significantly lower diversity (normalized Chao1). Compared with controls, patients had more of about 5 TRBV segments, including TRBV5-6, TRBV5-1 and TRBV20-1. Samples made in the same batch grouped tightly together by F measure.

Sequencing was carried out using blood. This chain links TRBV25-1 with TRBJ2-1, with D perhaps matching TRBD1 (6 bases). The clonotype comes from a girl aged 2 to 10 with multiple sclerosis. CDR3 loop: CASSEYPGGHEQFF. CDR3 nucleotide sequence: TGTGCCAGCAGTGAATACCCTGGGGGCCATGAGCAGTTCTTC.